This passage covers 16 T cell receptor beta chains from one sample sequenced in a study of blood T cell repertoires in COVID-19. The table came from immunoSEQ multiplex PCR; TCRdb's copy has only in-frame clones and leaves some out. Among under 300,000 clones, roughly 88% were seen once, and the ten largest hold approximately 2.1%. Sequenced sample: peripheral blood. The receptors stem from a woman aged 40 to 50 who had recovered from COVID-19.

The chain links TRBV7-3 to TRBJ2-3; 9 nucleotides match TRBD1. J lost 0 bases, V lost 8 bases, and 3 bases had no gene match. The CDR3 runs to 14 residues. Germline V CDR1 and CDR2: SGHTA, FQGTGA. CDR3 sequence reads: CASQTGGSTDTQYF. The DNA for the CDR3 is TGTGCCAGCCAGACAGGGGGGAGCACAGATACGCAGTATTTT.

CDR3 sequence reads: CASSLGGTGGTEAFF. The CDR3 nucleotides read TGTGCCAGCAGCTTGGGGGGGACAGGTGGCACTGAAGCTTTCTTT. This chain joins TRBV9 and TRBJ1-1, with 8 bases aligning to TRBD1. CDR1 SGDLS and CDR2 YYNGEE come from the germline V gene. V lost 4 bases, J lost 4 bases, and 9 bases stayed unmatched. The CDR3 spans 15 residues.

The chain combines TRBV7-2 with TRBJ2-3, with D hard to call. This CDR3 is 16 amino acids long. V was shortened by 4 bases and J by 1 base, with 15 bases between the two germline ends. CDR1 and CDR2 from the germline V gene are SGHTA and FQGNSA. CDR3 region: CASSSSRQSGTDTQYF. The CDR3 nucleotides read TGTGCCAGCAGCTCCTCCAGGCAATCCGGCACAGATACGCAGTATTTT.

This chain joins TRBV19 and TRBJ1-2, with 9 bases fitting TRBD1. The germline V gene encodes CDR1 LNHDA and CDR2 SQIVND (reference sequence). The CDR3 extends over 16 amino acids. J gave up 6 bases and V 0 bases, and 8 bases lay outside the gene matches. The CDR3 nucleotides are TGTGCCAGTAGTATAGATTTTAGGGACAGGGTGAATGGCTACACCTTC. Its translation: CASSIDFRDRVNGYTF.

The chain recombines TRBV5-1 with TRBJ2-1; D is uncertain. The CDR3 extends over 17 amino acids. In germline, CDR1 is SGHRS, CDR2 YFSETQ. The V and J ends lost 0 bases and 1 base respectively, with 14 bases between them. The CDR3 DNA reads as TGCGCCAGCAGCTTGGGAGCAGGAACGGTATCCTACAATGAGCAGTTCTTC. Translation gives CASSLGAGTVSYNEQFF.

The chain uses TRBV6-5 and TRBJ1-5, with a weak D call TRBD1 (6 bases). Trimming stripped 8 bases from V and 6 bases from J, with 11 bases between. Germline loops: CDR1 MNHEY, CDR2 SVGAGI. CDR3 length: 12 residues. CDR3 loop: CASGNRAQPQHF. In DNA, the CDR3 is TGTGCCAGCGGTAACAGGGCTCAGCCCCAGCATTTT.

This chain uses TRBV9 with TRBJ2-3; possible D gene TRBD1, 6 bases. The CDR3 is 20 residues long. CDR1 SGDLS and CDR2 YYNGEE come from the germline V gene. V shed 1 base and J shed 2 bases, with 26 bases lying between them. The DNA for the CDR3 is TGTGCCAGCAGCGTAAACTCTCTCACAGCCTACAGGGCCTACACAGATACGCAGTATTTT. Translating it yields CASSVNSLTAYRAYTDTQYF.

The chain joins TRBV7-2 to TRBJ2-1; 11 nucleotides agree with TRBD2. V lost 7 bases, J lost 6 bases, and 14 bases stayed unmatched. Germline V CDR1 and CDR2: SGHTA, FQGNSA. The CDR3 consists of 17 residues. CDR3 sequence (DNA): TGTGCCAGCAATGTCGAAAGGGTAGCGGGGGGGATCAATGAGCAGTTCTTC. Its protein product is CASNVERVAGGINEQFF.

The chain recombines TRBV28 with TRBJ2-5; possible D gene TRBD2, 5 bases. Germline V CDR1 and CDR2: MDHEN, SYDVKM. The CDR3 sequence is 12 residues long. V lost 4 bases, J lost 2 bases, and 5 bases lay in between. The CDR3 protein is CASSSGQETQYF. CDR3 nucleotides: TGTGCCAGCAGTTCGGGACAAGAGACCCAGTACTTC.

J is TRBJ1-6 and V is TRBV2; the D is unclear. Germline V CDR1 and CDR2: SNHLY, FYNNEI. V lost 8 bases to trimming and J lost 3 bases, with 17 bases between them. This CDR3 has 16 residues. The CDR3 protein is CASALGVPFYNSPLHF. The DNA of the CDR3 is TGTGCCAGCGCTCTGGGAGTCCCGTTCTATAATTCACCCCTCCACTTT.

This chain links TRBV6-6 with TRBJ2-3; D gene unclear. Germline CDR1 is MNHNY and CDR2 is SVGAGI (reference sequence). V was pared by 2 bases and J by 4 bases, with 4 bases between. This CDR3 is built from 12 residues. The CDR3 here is CASSYRADTQYF. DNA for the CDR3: TGTGCCAGCAGTTACCGGGCAGATACGCAGTATTTT.

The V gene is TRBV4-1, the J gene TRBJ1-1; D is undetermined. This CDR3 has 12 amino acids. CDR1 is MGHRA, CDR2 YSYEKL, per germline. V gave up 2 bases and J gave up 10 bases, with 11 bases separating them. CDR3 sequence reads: CASSQSGIVAFF. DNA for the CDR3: TGCGCCAGCAGCCAAAGCGGGATAGTAGCTTTCTTT.

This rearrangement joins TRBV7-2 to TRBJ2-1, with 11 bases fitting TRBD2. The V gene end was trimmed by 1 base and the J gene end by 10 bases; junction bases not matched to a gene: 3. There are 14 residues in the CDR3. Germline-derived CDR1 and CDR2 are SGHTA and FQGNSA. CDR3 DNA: TGTGCCAGCAGCTTAGGTCTAGCGGGAGGCGAGCAGTTCTTC. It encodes CASSLGLAGGEQFF.

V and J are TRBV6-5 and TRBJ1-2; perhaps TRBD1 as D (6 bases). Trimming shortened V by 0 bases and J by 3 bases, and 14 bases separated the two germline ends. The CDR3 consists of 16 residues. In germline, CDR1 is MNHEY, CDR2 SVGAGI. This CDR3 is CASSYSILGHDYGYTF. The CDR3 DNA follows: TGTGCCAGCAGTTACTCGATACTGGGACACGACTATGGCTACACCTTC.

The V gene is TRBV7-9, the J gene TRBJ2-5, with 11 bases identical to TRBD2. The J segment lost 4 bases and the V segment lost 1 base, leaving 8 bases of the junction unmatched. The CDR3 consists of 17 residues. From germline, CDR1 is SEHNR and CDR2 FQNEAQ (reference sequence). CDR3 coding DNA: TGTGCCAGCAGCTTAGTCCCTAGCGGGAGGCTTGGAGAGACCCAGTACTTC. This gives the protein CASSLVPSGRLGETQYF.

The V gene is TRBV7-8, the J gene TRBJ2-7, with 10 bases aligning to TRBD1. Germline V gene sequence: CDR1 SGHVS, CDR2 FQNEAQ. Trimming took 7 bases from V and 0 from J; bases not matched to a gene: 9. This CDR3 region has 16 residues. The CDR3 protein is CASTWGGQGNSYEQYF. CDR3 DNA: TGTGCCAGCACATGGGGGGGACAGGGGAACTCCTACGAGCAGTACTTC.